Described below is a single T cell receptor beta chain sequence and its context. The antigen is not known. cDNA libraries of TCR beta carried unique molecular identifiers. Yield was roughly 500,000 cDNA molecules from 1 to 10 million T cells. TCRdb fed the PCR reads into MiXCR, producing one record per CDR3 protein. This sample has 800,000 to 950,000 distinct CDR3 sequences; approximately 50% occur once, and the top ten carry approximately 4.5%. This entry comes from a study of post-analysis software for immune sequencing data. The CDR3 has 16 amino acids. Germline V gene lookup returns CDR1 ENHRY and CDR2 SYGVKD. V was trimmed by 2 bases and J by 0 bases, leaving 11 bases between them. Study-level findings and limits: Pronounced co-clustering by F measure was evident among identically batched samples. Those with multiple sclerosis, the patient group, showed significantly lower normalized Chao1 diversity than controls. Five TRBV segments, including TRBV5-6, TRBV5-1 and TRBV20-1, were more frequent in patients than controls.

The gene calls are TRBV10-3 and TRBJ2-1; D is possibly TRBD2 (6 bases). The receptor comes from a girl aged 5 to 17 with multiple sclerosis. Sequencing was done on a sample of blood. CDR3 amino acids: CAISEPGGSSYNEQFF. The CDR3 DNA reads TGTGCCATCAGTGAGCCTGGGGGGAGCTCCTACAATGAGCAGTTCTTC.